Many counts were recorded for the clone carrying this T cell receptor (beta chain). This sample was taken from a study of regulatory T cells in long-lasting Graves disease. The CDR3 length is 13 residues. Germline assignment: CDR1 MNHNS and CDR2 SASEGT. Between the trimmed V and J ends, which lost 5 bases and 4 bases, there was a span of 11 bases. For TCR beta, libraries came from iRepertoire HTBI primers and Arm-PCR of CDR3 regions. One entry per CDR3 protein results from TCRdb running MiXCR on the multiplex PCR reads. The sample comprises about 470,000 distinct CDR3 sequences, about a fifth of which are singletons, and over 7.5% rests with the top ten. Time point denoted: persistent/refractory GD, antithyroid drugs over 5 years with positive TRAb. Extracted PBMC RNA gave rise to the TCR library.

The origin of this receptor is a female donor with Graves disease. The specimen comprised peripheral blood mononuclear cells (PBMCs), sampled when the disease was refractory, from a patient treated with antithyroid drugs. The chain uses TRBV6-1 and TRBJ1-1; TRBD1 might be the D (6 bases). The CDR3 DNA reads as TGTGCCAGCAGTCGGGACATGGGCACTGAAGCTTTCTTT. It translates to CASSRDMGTEAFF.